The 32 T cell receptor beta chains below were found in one sample sequenced in a study of blood T cell repertoires in COVID-19 (TCRdb year 2020). Libraries came from the immunoSEQ multiplex PCR assay. TCRdb holds this immuneACCESS table with in-frame rearrangements only. Some clones are missing; in checked studies, unresolved V genes explain under half, and the rest has no known cause. The sample contains fewer than 250,000 clones, approximately 88% of them found a single time. The ten largest clones take up roughly 3.7% of the sample. Sequencing was carried out using PBMCs or T cells enriched from blood (not recorded which). These receptors were collected from a woman younger than 45 who had been exposed to COVID-19.

This clone was observed a single time. The chain recombines TRBV19 with TRBJ2-1; TRBD2 matches 13 bases. This CDR3 has 14 amino acids. In germline, CDR1 is LNHDA, CDR2 SQIVND (reference sequence). J gave up 9 bases and V 5 bases, and 4 bases lay outside the gene matches. Here the CDR3 DNA reads TGTGCCAGTAGTGCGGGACTAGCGGGATCTGAGCAGTTCTTC. Encoded protein: CASSAGLAGSEQFF.

The gene calls are TRBV3-1 (or the pseudogene TRBV3-2) and TRBJ2-3, with 8 bases that match TRBD1. V trimming: 6 bases; J trimming: 3 bases; junction bases outside the gene matches: 5. The CDR3 spans 14 residues. CDR1 is LGHDT and CDR2 is YNNKEL in the germline V gene (reference sequence). Written as DNA, the CDR3 is TGTGCCAGCAGTCAGGACAGGGTTACAGATACGCAGTATTTT. This encodes CASSQDRVTDTQYF.

To note about this clone: Additional DNA sequences in this sample encode the identical CDR3. The gene calls are TRBV6-5 and TRBJ1-1, with D possibly matching TRBD1 (5 bases). This CDR3 comprises 13 residues. V was cut by 2 bases and J by 5 bases, with 9 bases left in between. Germline CDR1 is MNHEY and CDR2 is SVGAGI. In nucleotides, the CDR3 is TGTGCCAGCAGTTACCAGGGTGGGACTGAAGCTTTCTTT. Amino acids: CASSYQGGTEAFF.

The chain carries TRBV5-1 and TRBJ2-1; the match to TRBD1 covers 9 bases. V lost 2 bases to trimming and J lost 8 bases; unmatched junction nucleotides: 8. This CDR3 comprises 15 residues. The germline CDR1 and CDR2 sequences are SGHRS and YFSETQ. The CDR3 spells CASSFWDRALYEQFF. CDR3 nucleotide sequence: TGCGCCAGCAGCTTTTGGGACAGGGCCCTTTATGAGCAGTTCTTC.

The rearrangement uses TRBV6-5 and TRBJ2-7; 9 nucleotides match TRBD1. Trimming removed 6 bases from V and 4 bases from J; junction bases left unmatched: 7. The length of the CDR3 is 14 residues. Germline lookup yields CDR1 MNHEY and CDR2 SVGAGI. The CDR3 DNA follows: TGTGCCAGCAGCCCGGGACAGGGTGGGTACGAGCAGTACTTC. Protein sequence: CASSPGQGGYEQYF.

Only one count was recorded for this clone. The genes are TRBV6-5 and TRBJ1-2; 12 positions agree with TRBD1. This CDR3 comprises 15 residues. Trimming cost V 6 bases and J 8 bases; bases outside gene matches: 10. Germline CDR1 and CDR2: MNHEY and SVGAGI. Written as DNA, the CDR3 is TGTGCCAGCAGCCCAACGGGGACAGGGGGCCGCGGCTACACCTTC. It encodes CASSPTGTGGRGYTF.

This clone was seen only once. The V and J genes are TRBV28 and TRBJ2-5; D possibly corresponds to TRBD1 (6 bases). From germline, CDR1 is MDHEN and CDR2 SYDVKM. The CDR3 extends over 14 amino acids. V lost 2 bases to trimming and J lost 5 bases, with 12 bases between them. The DNA of the CDR3 is TGTGCCAGCAGTTTAGGGACGCAGGGGGAGACCCAGTACTTC. Translation: CASSLGTQGETQYF.

The rearrangement uses TRBV6-5 and TRBJ1-4; 8 bases map to TRBD1. Germline assignment: CDR1 MNHEY and CDR2 SVGAGI. CDR3 size: 15 residues. J lost 6 bases, V lost 2 bases, and 5 bases had no gene match. CDR3 region: CASSYGQGPYEKLFF. The CDR3 DNA is TGTGCCAGCAGTTACGGACAGGGCCCTTATGAAAAACTGTTTTTT.

V usage is TRBV18 and J usage is TRBJ1-3; a possible D gene is TRBD1 (5 bases). The CDR3 runs to 15 residues. Germline V gene data show CDR1 as KGHSH and CDR2 as LQKENI. V lost 2 bases to trimming and J lost 2 bases, with 10 bases between them. The CDR3 is CASSPIRTTGNTIYF. CDR3 nucleotides: TGTGCCAGCTCACCAATTCGGACAACTGGAAACACCATATATTTT.

The chain carries TRBV3-1 (or the pseudogene TRBV3-2) and TRBJ2-7; D is unresolved. V gave up 0 bases and J gave up 5 bases, with 11 bases separating them. CDR1 and CDR2 (germline): LGHDT, YNNKEL (reference sequence). The CDR3 runs 14 residues. In DNA, the CDR3 is TGTGCCAGCAGCCAAGATACCCTGAGCCACGAGCAGTACTTC. This translates into CASSQDTLSHEQYF.

The CDR3 sequence: CASSQKQNTEAFF. In DNA form, the CDR3 reads TGCGCCAGCAGCCAAAAACAGAACACTGAAGCTTTCTTT. V usage is TRBV4-1 and J usage is TRBJ1-1; D is unresolved. The CDR3 consists of 13 residues. Trimming left V 2 bases short and J 1 base short, with 5 bases between. Germline CDR1 reads MGHRA; CDR2 reads YSYEKL.

The rearrangement joins TRBV7-9 to TRBJ2-7, with 13 positions matching TRBD2. Looked up from germline, CDR1 is SEHNR and CDR2 is FQNEAQ (reference sequence). Losses at the gene ends were 10 bases for V and 4 bases for J; bases not matched to a gene: 10. The CDR3 is 15 residues long. For the CDR3, the DNA is TGTGCCACCCCCCCGGGACTAGCGGGGCCTTACGAGCAGTACTTC. It specifies CATPPGLAGPYEQYF.

This chain joins TRBV3-1 (or the pseudogene TRBV3-2) and TRBJ2-1, with D possibly being TRBD2 (5 bases). V was cut by 1 base and J by 3 bases, with 7 bases left in between. This CDR3 has 14 amino acids. CDR1 is LGHDT, CDR2 YNNKEL, per germline (reference sequence). The CDR3 spells CASSQAAGYNEQFF. The CDR3 DNA reads TGTGCCAGCAGCCAAGCCGCGGGCTACAATGAGCAGTTCTTC.

The sample holds one count of this clone. The junction differs from germline at one of its ends, possibly a read error. CDR3 sequence (DNA): TGCGCCAGCAGCCAAGATGTCGAGAGGACAATCAGTTTT. Protein sequence: CASSQDVERTISF. This chain joins TRBV4-1 and TRBJ1-4; D is perhaps TRBD1 (5 bases). This CDR3 spans 13 amino acids. In germline, CDR1 is MGHRA, CDR2 YSYEKL.

The V gene is TRBV19, the J gene TRBJ1-4; no clear D. CDR1 is LNHDA and CDR2 is SQIVND in the germline V gene (reference sequence). There are 15 residues in the CDR3. V lost 6 bases and J lost 0, with 11 bases in between. DNA for the CDR3: TGTGCCAGTAGCCGTGGGCCTGCAACTAATGAAAAACTGTTTTTT. The encoded protein is CASSRGPATNEKLFF.

V is TRBV5-1 and J is TRBJ2-7, with 13 bases aligning to TRBD2. Germline-derived CDR1 and CDR2 are SGHRS and YFSETQ. The CDR3 has 15 residues. V gave up 4 bases and J gave up 5 bases; unmatched junction bases: 6. CDR3 amino acids: CASSGGTSGIHEQYF. For the CDR3, the DNA is TGCGCCAGCAGCGGAGGGACTAGCGGGATCCACGAGCAGTACTTC.

The chain couples TRBV14 to TRBJ2-1, with 10 bases matching TRBD2. V trimming: 5 bases; J trimming: 4 bases; junction bases outside the gene matches: 14. The germline gives CDR1 SGHDN, CDR2 FVKESK. The CDR3 is 18 amino acids. The CDR3, as DNA: TGTGCCAGCAGCAAAAGGCAAGCGGGAGGGCCGGGTTACAATGAGCAGTTCTTC. As protein: CASSKRQAGGPGYNEQFF.

In DNA, the CDR3 is TGTGCCAGCAGCGATGGACTGGAAAATCAGCCCCAGCATTTT. Its protein product is CASSDGLENQPQHF. The chain uses TRBV9 and TRBJ1-5; no reliable D call. Germline assignment: CDR1 SGDLS and CDR2 YYNGEE. The V and J ends lost 3 bases and 4 bases respectively, with 11 bases between them. The CDR3 is 14 amino acids.

This chain connects TRBV28 to TRBJ1-1; 7 positions match TRBD1. Germline assignment: CDR1 MDHEN and CDR2 SYDVKM. The CDR3 sequence is 14 residues long. V lost 5 bases and J lost 1; bases outside the gene matches: 4. The CDR3 nucleotides read TGTGCCAGCAGTCCCGACAGGGAGAACACTGAAGCTTTCTTT. Amino acids: CASSPDRENTEAFF.

This clone was counted only a few times. V usage is TRBV6-1 and J usage is TRBJ2-3; 10 bases match TRBD2. Per the germline V gene, CDR1 is MNHNS and CDR2 is SASEGT. After removal of 0 bases from V and 8 bases from J, the junction contained 5 bases not matched to a gene. This CDR3 has 15 amino acids. CDR3 amino acids: CASSEAAGGPVTQYF. The CDR3 region has the DNA TGTGCCAGCAGTGAAGCAGCGGGAGGGCCAGTTACGCAGTATTTT.

This clone was detected only a few times. The CDR3 DNA follows: TGTGCCCTTAGCGGGACTAGCGGCGGGGAGCTGTTTTTT. It translates to CALSGTSGGELFF. The chain links TRBV10-3 to TRBJ2-2, with TRBD2 matching over 11 bases. The germline V gene has CDR1 ENHRY and CDR2 SYGVKD. V lost 11 bases, J lost 7 bases, and 6 bases stayed unmatched. This CDR3 comprises 13 residues.

The chain has TRBV6-2 or TRBV6-3 and TRBJ2-1; 9 positions match TRBD2. Germline V CDR1 and CDR2: MNHEY, SVGEGT. V shed 5 bases, J shed 3 bases, and the junction held 5 bases outside the gene matches. This CDR3 is built from 15 residues. The CDR3 region has the DNA TGTGCCAGCAGTGTAGCGGGAGAGGGCTACAATGAGCAGTTCTTC. This codes for CASSVAGEGYNEQFF.

The chain links TRBV15 to TRBJ1-5; D might be TRBD1 (5 bases). The germline CDR1 and CDR2 sequences are LNHNV and YYDKDF (reference sequence). This CDR3 has 13 amino acids. Trimming removed 6 bases at V and 7 bases at J, with 13 bases between. CDR3 bases: TGTGCCACCAGTGGGGAGGGGCGGCAGCCCCAGCATTTT. Translation: CATSGEGRQPQHF.

The chain employs TRBV4-1 and TRBJ1-4, with TRBD1 matching over 7 bases. J lost 2 bases, V lost 3 bases, and 6 bases had no gene match. Looked up from germline, CDR1 is MGHRA and CDR2 is YSYEKL. CDR3 length: 16 amino acids. As DNA, the CDR3 is TGCGCCAGCAGCCAGGGTAAACAGGGGACTAATGAAAAACTGTTTTTT. This gives the protein CASSQGKQGTNEKLFF.

This clone was detected only a few times. V gene TRBV28 combines with J gene TRBJ1-2; TRBD1 matches at 8 bases. This CDR3 comprises 13 residues. CDR1 MDHEN and CDR2 SYDVKM come from the germline V gene. Unmatched junction bases numbered 1, after V lost 3 bases and J lost 4 bases. Here the CDR3 DNA reads TGTGCCAGCAGTTTCGGACAGGGCTATGGCTACACCTTC. The encoded protein is CASSFGQGYGYTF.

The chain combines TRBV5-1 with TRBJ2-5, with TRBD1 matching over 8 bases. Looked up from germline, CDR1 is SGHRS and CDR2 is YFSETQ. This CDR3 contains 14 residues. V lost 2 bases, J lost 5 bases, and 5 bases stayed unmatched. CDR3 sequence reads: CASSLFTGGETQYF. CDR3 in DNA: TGCGCCAGCAGCTTATTTACAGGGGGGGAGACCCAGTACTTC.

This clone is a singleton in its sample. The CDR3 region is CASSTSWTSGNHEQFF. The CDR3 DNA sequence: TGTGCCAGCAGCACCTCTTGGACTAGCGGGAACCATGAGCAGTTCTTC. The rearrangement links TRBV7-2 to TRBJ2-1, with 12 positions matching TRBD2. Germline-derived CDR1 and CDR2 are SGHTA and FQGNSA. This CDR3 spans 16 amino acids. The junction had 10 bases not matched to a gene; V was cut back by 5 bases and J by 8 bases.

This chain connects TRBV6-5 to TRBJ2-1; 9 bases are a match to TRBD1. This CDR3 spans 15 amino acids. Unmatched junction bases numbered 10, after V lost 7 bases and J lost 6 bases. CDR1 MNHEY and CDR2 SVGAGI come from the germline V gene. The CDR3 region is CASKSRDRVGNEQFF. CDR3 bases: TGTGCCAGCAAGTCCCGGGACAGGGTCGGCAATGAGCAGTTCTTC.

This rearrangement joins TRBV12-5 to TRBJ2-3; 10 nucleotides agree with TRBD1. J was trimmed by 0 bases and V by 1 base; bases with no gene match: 1. Germline V gene data show CDR1 as LGHNT and CDR2 as FRNRAP. The CDR3 runs to 16 residues. This chain's CDR3 is CASGLGTGGSTDTQYF. The DNA of the CDR3 is TGTGCTAGTGGTTTGGGGACAGGGGGTAGCACAGATACGCAGTATTTT.

This chain joins TRBV24-1 and TRBJ1-5; 12 bases map to TRBD1. The V gene's germline CDR1 is KGHDR and CDR2 SFDVKD. There are 16 residues in the CDR3. The junction had 6 bases not matched to a gene; V was cut back by 4 bases and J by 6 bases. In nucleotides, the CDR3 is TGTGCCACCAGTGAGGGGACAGGGGGCTCGGGTCAGCCCCAGCATTTT. It translates to CATSEGTGGSGQPQHF.

V is TRBV7-2 and J is TRBJ2-5; 8 nucleotides align to TRBD1. CDR1 and CDR2 (germline): SGHTA, FQGNSA. The V segment lost 3 bases and the J segment 4 bases; nucleotides outside the gene matches: 7. The CDR3 extends over 15 amino acids. The CDR3 here is CASSLGQGAGETQYF. In DNA, the CDR3 is TGTGCCAGCAGCTTGGGGCAGGGGGCTGGAGAGACCCAGTACTTC.

This chain connects TRBV29-1 to TRBJ2-4; possibly TRBD2 for D (5 bases). Germline CDR1 reads SQVTM; CDR2 reads ANQGSEA. The V end lost 6 bases, the J end lost 0 bases, and 12 bases lay between the germline ends. This CDR3 region has 14 residues. The CDR3 is CSVKGVGAKNIQYF. CDR3 bases: TGCAGCGTGAAGGGAGTCGGAGCCAAAAACATTCAGTACTTC.